This T cell receptor beta chain is from a study of T cell changes during pregnancy in multiple sclerosis (dated by TCRdb to the late 2010s). General notes on the study: In women with multiple sclerosis, the researchers looked at how the T cell repertoire shifted as pregnancy progressed.

As concerns this clone: Its antigen remains undetermined. No quality values exist for individual bases; no much larger clone is one base distant.

Receptor amplification or capture employed the immunoSEQ multiplex PCR assay. In its TCRdb copy, this immuneACCESS table keeps in-frame sequences only and misses some clones. Where compared with another copy, unresolved V genes explain less than half of these, and the others have no known cause. The table for this sample lists approximately 99,000 clones; 90% of them were counted only once. The ten top clones hold around 0.8% of the sample. The clonotype comes from a female donor in good health, enrolled as a control in a pregnancy study. The material sequenced was peripheral blood, taken in the second trimester of pregnancy.

The nucleotides read TGTGCCAGCAGCCCACGGACATTTAGAGGGGGAAACTTCACAGATACGCAGTATTTT. This gives the protein CASSPRTFRGGNFTDTQYF. Recombination joined TRBV11-2 with TRBJ2-3; TRBD1 is possibly the D segment (6 matching bases). V was cut back by 5 bases and J by 2 bases, leaving a gap of 26 bases between them. From its cysteine to its phenylalanine, the CDR3 spans 19 amino acids. The entry retains the CDR3 DNA only, 57 bases that are in frame from base 1. As encoded in the germline V gene, CDR1 is SGHAT while CDR2 is FQNNGV.